This T cell receptor beta chain was documented in a study of T cells in Graves' hyperthyroidism and ophthalmopathy (dated by TCRdb to 2018 to 2020). Regarding the research as a whole: Peripheral blood was collected at initial diagnosis, before any treatment. To identify TCR V-J signatures that set the groups apart, the researchers used a discovery cohort of 90 to 100 patients, made up of 43 with Graves' ophthalmopathy and 57 with stable Graves' hyperthyroidism. An independent validation cohort of around 19 hyperthyroidism patients and more than 15 patients who later progressed to ophthalmopathy tested prospective prediction of ophthalmopathy. The roughly 100 discovery patients were randomly divided into training and test sets at a 7:3 ratio. In addition, the study compared T-cell repertoires in thyroid tissue and in blood from a handful of Graves' hyperthyroidism patients. Following sampling, methimazole starting at 30 mg daily was given to hyperthyroidism patients, and high-dose intravenous methylprednisolone was given to ophthalmopathy patients. According to the paper, TCR Vbeta CDR3 sequencing was carried out on some 140 peripheral blood samples, which came from 40 to 45 ophthalmopathy, around 75 hyperthyroidism and some 17 progressor patients.

The junction carries 9 bases between V and J, which are trimmed by 2 bases and 5 bases respectively. The CDR3 runs 13 amino acids, cysteine and phenylalanine included. Only the CDR3 part of the read is kept: 39 bases, read in frame from the first base. CDR1 and CDR2 (MNHNY, SVGAGI) derive from the germline V gene (reference sequence). Amplification of TCR beta CDR3 regions was carried out from RNA transcripts. The first round of RT-PCR for the TCR CDR3 was performed with the HTBI primer set and the Qiagen OneStep RT-PCR kit. Libraries were constructed in a second round of multiplex PCR, after which size selection and purification were carried out. Paired-end sequencing of the libraries was performed with 100 bp reads on an Illumina HiSeq2000. Processing in the source paper ran as follows. SOAPnuke was used to process the raw data, throwing out any read that contained adapters or uncalled bases, had a mean Phred below 15, or lacked an exact constant-primer or identifier match. COPE v1.2.5 was used to merge the high-quality paired reads, and each unique nucleotide sequence was defined as a clonotype. Clonotypes were aligned to IMGT TRBV, TRBD and TRBJ reference segments using MiTCR v1.1. The analysis included only V-J combinations with a frequency above 0.0001, which together covered about 99% of the repertoires. The TCS score was defined as the ratio of F50 (clonal expansion) to E x V (chaos), calculated using BLOSUM62-based TCRdist between CDR3 peptides within each V-J. Welch's t-statistics and random forest reduced around 550 V-J features to 10 to 15, which were used in a naive Bayes classifier (R e1071). TCRdb trimmed the raw reads at Q25, called clones with MiXCR and kept productive beta chains. Records with the same CDR3 protein are collapsed into one entry carrying the most frequent genes and DNA. The V and J calls reflect TCRdb's pipeline rather than the authors' work. The sample includes 500,000 or so distinct CDR3 sequences, with roughly 15% observed a single time. 15% to 20% of the sample is taken by the ten largest.

Of note for this clonotype: Its target antigen remains unknown. No base quality information exists; no much larger clone differs at one position.

Here is what the overall study found, with its caveats: Most expanded thyroid clonotypes (frequency above 0.001) were also found in blood, which suggests that blood repertoires may mirror thyroid immune responses. In validation, progression to ophthalmopathy was predicted by the model with 65% to 71% sensitivity and just over 72% specificity, a median of approximately 6.5 months before onset. No statistical method was used to fix the sample size in advance, and group allocation was not hidden from the investigators. A 13 V-J signature model separated ophthalmopathy from stable hyperthyroidism, with about 90% sensitivity and about 81% specificity in cross-validation and 80%/75% in testing.

Moderately to severely active disease, a Clinical Activity Score of at least 3, a NOSPECS grade of at least 4, and a duration under 3 months were present in ophthalmopathy patients. Exclusion was applied to patients with uncontrolled infections, other autoimmune diseases, pregnancy or lactation. Diagnoses were based on clinical symptoms, serum thyroxine and TRAb, thyroid ultrasound and orbital computed tomography. PBMCs were separated from under 11 ml of fresh peripheral blood using Ficoll-Paque density gradient centrifugation. Trizol reagent was used to extract total RNA, and RNA quality was then checked on an Agilent 2100 Bioanalyzer.

The sequenced sample was blood. The sequence came from a woman aged 18-29 years with Graves' ophthalmopathy. The V and J genes are TRBV6-6 and TRBJ1-2; perhaps TRBD1 is the D gene, with 5 bases matching. The DNA sequence reads TGTGCCAGCAGTTACGGGACCGAATATGGCTACACCTTC. Protein translation: CASSYGTEYGYTF.